One and the same sample provided the 21 T cell receptor beta chains below, sequenced in a study of cytomegalovirus exposure and HLA in healthy donors. A multiplex PCR was run with 60 Vbeta primers and 13 Jbeta primers. The table came from immunoSEQ multiplex PCR; TCRdb's copy has only in-frame clones and leaves some out. The top ten clones hold 0.6% to 0.95% of a sample with fewer than 200,000 clones, about 79% of them seen once. What was sequenced was PBMCs. The receptors originated from a female donor in good health and CMV-seronegative.

This clone was seen a few times. The V and J genes are TRBV5-5 and TRBJ2-5, with 9 bases that match TRBD2. This CDR3 contains 14 residues. V dropped 6 bases and J dropped 4; count of bases not matched to a gene: 7. Germline CDR1 reads SGHKS; CDR2 reads YYEKEE (reference sequence). CDR3 loop: CASKAGGRGETQYF. CDR3 in DNA: TGTGCCAGCAAGGCGGGGGGGAGGGGAGAGACCCAGTACTTC.

This clone was found a few times. This rearrangement joins TRBV7-8 to TRBJ2-4; TRBD1 matches at 7 bases. Trimming at V came to 1 base and at J to 0 bases, leaving 3 bases not matched to a gene. CDR1 and CDR2 from the germline V gene are SGHVS and FQNEAQ. This CDR3 contains 16 residues. CDR3 bases: TGTGCCAGCAGCTTAGGGTCAGGGGGAGCCAAAAACATTCAGTACTTC. Translating it yields CASSLGSGGAKNIQYF.

This chain uses TRBV29-1 with TRBJ2-5; 10 positions agree with TRBD2. J was trimmed by 4 bases and V by 1 base; bases with no gene match: 3. CDR3 size: 14 residues. The germline V gene has CDR1 SQVTM and CDR2 ANQGSEA. DNA of the CDR3: TGCAGCGTTGAAGGTGCTAGCGGGGGAGAGACCCAGTACTTC. It translates to CSVEGASGGETQYF.

This chain connects TRBV27 to TRBJ2-3; D may be TRBD2 (6 bases). V gave up 3 bases and J gave up 1 base, with 8 bases separating them. The germline V gene encodes CDR1 MNHEY and CDR2 SMNVEV (reference sequence). This CDR3 has 14 residues. This CDR3 reads CASSFGGRTDTQYF. The CDR3 DNA reads as TGTGCCAGCAGTTTCGGGGGTCGCACAGATACGCAGTATTTT.

CDR3 bases: TGTGCCAGCAGAACCGGGACAGGGATTAATTCACCCCTCCACTTT. It specifies CASRTGTGINSPLHF. The chain recombines TRBV27 with TRBJ1-6, with TRBD1 matching 9 bases. Germline assignment: CDR1 MNHEY and CDR2 SMNVEV (reference sequence). CDR3 length equals 15 residues. V gave up 6 bases and J gave up 6 bases; unmatched junction bases: 6.

This chain uses TRBV7-9 with TRBJ1-2; 7 nucleotides line up with TRBD1. Germline values: CDR1 SEHNR, CDR2 FQNEAQ (reference sequence). Trimming removed 6 bases from V and 6 bases from J; junction bases left unmatched: 13. The CDR3 length is 15 residues. CDR3 nucleotides: TGTGCCAGCAGTCCCCAGGTACAGGGGAAGGATGGCTACACCTTC. It translates to CASSPQVQGKDGYTF.

The V and J genes are TRBV9 and TRBJ2-2, with D maybe TRBD1 (6 bases). The CDR3 covers 15 residues. Looked up from germline, CDR1 is SGDLS and CDR2 is YYNGEE. The V gene lost 3 bases and the J gene lost 7 bases, with 16 bases spanning the gap. As DNA, the CDR3 is TGTGCCAGCAGCGGGGGCAGGGGTAGAGTCGGGGAGCTGTTTTTT. Translation: CASSGGRGRVGELFF.

This clone was seen a handful of times. This chain uses TRBV4-3 with TRBJ1-1; no definite D call. V lost 2 bases, J lost 3 bases, and 7 bases lay in between. CDR1 LGHNA and CDR2 YSLEER come from the germline V gene. The CDR3 totals 13 residues. The CDR3 nucleotides are TGCGCCAGCAGCCAACTAGTAGACACTGAAGCTTTCTTT. Amino acids: CASSQLVDTEAFF.

The genes are TRBV7-3 and TRBJ2-1; 9 nucleotides line up with TRBD2. V was clipped by 4 bases and J by 5 bases; unmatched bases: 6. This CDR3 has 15 residues. Germline lookup yields CDR1 SGHTA and CDR2 FQGTGA. The CDR3 sequence is CASSSLAGRNNEQFF. In DNA, the CDR3 is TGTGCCAGCAGCTCACTAGCGGGCCGAAACAATGAGCAGTTCTTC.

V gene TRBV7-2 combines with J gene TRBJ1-1; 7 bases fit TRBD1. Per the germline V gene, CDR1 is SGHTA and CDR2 is FQGNSA. CDR3 size: 15 residues. J gave up 8 bases and V 5 bases, and 14 bases lay outside the gene matches. The CDR3 nucleotides are TGTGCCAGCAGCCCACGACTTCGACAGGGAACCGAAGCTTTCTTT. Residues: CASSPRLRQGTEAFF.

The chain has TRBV10-2 and TRBJ1-3; D may be TRBD1 (5 bases). Germline CDR1 WSHSY, CDR2 SAAADI. This CDR3 spans 15 amino acids. Between the trimmed V and J ends, which lost 10 bases and 2 bases, there was a span of 18 bases. For the CDR3, the DNA is TGCGCCACCAGGATCGGGGGAGGCACTGGAAACACCATATATTTT. Protein product: CATRIGGGTGNTIYF.

The rearrangement links TRBV28 to TRBJ2-5, with D possibly TRBD2 on 6 matching bases. The germline CDR1 and CDR2 sequences are MDHEN and SYDVKM. Trimming left V 5 bases short and J 0 bases short, with 16 bases between. The CDR3 loop spans 16 amino acids. CDR3 sequence: CASSLGGGAYQETQYF. CDR3 nucleotide sequence: TGTGCCAGCAGTCTAGGCGGCGGGGCGTACCAAGAGACCCAGTACTTC.

The rearrangement links TRBV19 to TRBJ1-2; D gene unclear. The CDR3 runs 15 residues. Per germline, CDR1 LNHDA and CDR2 SQIVND (reference sequence). The V and J ends lost 0 bases and 2 bases respectively, with 10 bases between them. This CDR3 is CASSIDVGFNYGYTF. In DNA form, the CDR3 reads TGTGCCAGTAGTATAGACGTCGGGTTCAACTATGGCTACACCTTC.

The V gene is TRBV5-1, the J gene TRBJ2-1; 13 nucleotides line up with TRBD2. Unmatched junction bases numbered 3, after V lost 4 bases and J lost 5 bases. The CDR3 length is 15 residues. Germline V gives CDR1 SGHRS, CDR2 YFSETQ. CDR3 sequence reads: CASSMTSGGNNEQFF. The CDR3 DNA sequence: TGCGCCAGCAGCATGACTAGCGGGGGGAACAATGAGCAGTTCTTC.

This clone occurred a few times. The chain carries TRBV7-8 and TRBJ1-5; D unresolved. Trimming took 5 bases from V and 7 from J, leaving 21 bases between them. Per the germline V gene, CDR1 is SGHVS and CDR2 is FQNEAQ. This CDR3 has 16 residues. CDR3 residues: CASSPVHGKSGQPQHF. Here the CDR3 DNA reads TGTGCCAGCAGCCCTGTGCACGGAAAGTCGGGACAGCCCCAGCATTTT.

This clone came up a few times. This sequence joins TRBV14 and TRBJ2-7, with TRBD2 as a possible D gene (6 bases). Trimming shortened V by 4 bases and J by 7 bases, and 20 bases separated the two germline ends. This CDR3 is built from 15 residues. Germline CDR1 and CDR2: SGHDN and FVKESK. CDR3 sequence (DNA): TGTGCCAGCAGCCTTCGGAGGGGCCTTTTTTTGGAGCAGTACTTC. It codes for CASSLRRGLFLEQYF. The whole variable domain, filled in from reference TRBV14 and TRBJ2-7, reads EAGVTQFPSHSVIEKGQTVTLRCDPISGHDNLYWYRRVMGKEIKFLLHFVKESKQDESGMPNNRFLAERTGGTYSTLKVQPAELEDSGVYFCASSLRRGLFLEQYFGPGTRLTVT.

This clone was observed a few times. The CDR3 coding sequence is TGTGCCAGCAGCATGGGGGACAGGGCTGCCTCGGAAGCTTTCTTT. Encoded protein: CASSMGDRAASEAFF. V is TRBV5-6 and J is TRBJ1-1, with 9 nucleotides matching TRBD1. The germline CDR1 and CDR2 sequences are SGHDT and YYEEEE. CDR3 length: 15 amino acids. J was trimmed by 8 bases and V by 4 bases; bases with no gene match: 12.

The count of this clone is one. The V gene is TRBV18, the J gene TRBJ1-5, with 8 nucleotides matching TRBD1. Germline values: CDR1 KGHSH, CDR2 LQKENI. The J segment lost 0 bases and the V segment lost 2 bases, leaving 9 bases of the junction unmatched. The CDR3 is 18 amino acids. CDR3 residues: CASSPEGQGLNSNQPQHF. The CDR3 DNA reads TGTGCCAGCTCACCAGAAGGACAGGGCCTTAATAGCAATCAGCCCCAGCATTTT.

This chain connects TRBV11-2 to TRBJ2-5; no definite D call. CDR3 size: 14 residues. The germline V gene has CDR1 SGHAT and CDR2 FQNNGV. Trimming removed 1 base from V and 4 bases from J, with 10 bases in between. The CDR3, as DNA: TGTGCCAGCAGCTTAGGTCAATGGAGAGAGACCCAGTACTTC. The encoded protein is CASSLGQWRETQYF.

This clone was recorded a few times. The junction shows a germline mismatch at one end, possibly a read error. The V and J genes are TRBV4-2 and TRBJ2-4, with 8 bases aligning to TRBD1. The CDR3 loop spans 16 amino acids. CDR1 LGHNA and CDR2 YNFKEQ come from the germline V gene. CDR3 sequence (DNA): TGTGCCAGCAGCCTAACCGGGACAGGAGCCAAAAACAGTCAGTACTTC. Its translation is CASSLTGTGAKNSQYF.

This clone turned up a few times. V is TRBV7-2 and J is TRBJ1-6, with TRBD1 matching 9 bases. This CDR3 has 16 residues. V lost 5 bases and J lost 10; bases outside the gene matches: 12. The germline gives CDR1 SGHTA, CDR2 FQGNSA. In nucleotides, the CDR3 is TGTGCCAGCAGCCCTTGGGGGGGACAGGGATCGTCACCCCTCCACTTT. It codes for CASSPWGGQGSSPLHF.